The rows below give T cell receptor beta chains drawn from one sample of a study of PD-1 blockade in classical Hodgkin lymphoma. Sequencing was performed with immunoSEQ multiplex PCR; in TCRdb, only in-frame clones are kept and a portion is missing. The table shows over 60,000 clones, with roughly 89% occurring only once. This specimen was peripheral blood mononuclear cells (PBMCs), taken before the fourth cycle of nivolumab. These receptors were obtained from a human donor with classical Hodgkin lymphoma. Both conserved end residues are part of each CDR3. The order of the fields is J gene, V gene, D gene, CDR3 protein, CDR3 DNA. The D gene is left open where the match is weak.

j_gene: TRBJ1-3; v_gene: TRBV4-1; d_gene: .; CDR3aa: CASSQEGGGPRVDTIYF; CDR3nt: TGCGCCAGCAGCCAAGAAGGTGGGGGGCCCAGGGTTGACACCATATATTTT
j_gene: TRBJ1-2; v_gene: TRBV15; d_gene: TRBD1; CDR3aa: CATFGQGSSKRGYTF; CDR3nt: TGTGCCACCTTTGGACAGGGTTCATCTAAGCGCGGCTACACCTTC
j_gene: TRBJ2-7; v_gene: TRBV11-2; d_gene: TRBD2; CDR3aa: CASSFSASGGVYEQYF; CDR3nt: TGTGCCAGCAGCTTCAGCGCTAGCGGGGGGGTCTACGAGCAGTACTTC
j_gene: TRBJ2-7; v_gene: TRBV7-8; d_gene: .; CDR3aa: CASSLRTINHEQYF; CDR3nt: TGTGCCAGCAGCTTGAGGACGATAAACCACGAGCAGTACTTC
j_gene: TRBJ2-3; v_gene: TRBV19; d_gene: .; CDR3aa: CASRKGTSSTDTQYF; CDR3nt: TGTGCCAGCCGCAAGGGAACCTCTAGCACAGATACGCAGTATTTT
j_gene: TRBJ1-2; v_gene: TRBV27; d_gene: .; CDR3aa: CASSFGGNYGYTF; CDR3nt: TGTGCCAGCAGTTTCGGGGGGAACTATGGCTACACCTTC
j_gene: TRBJ1-1; v_gene: TRBV19; d_gene: .; CDR3aa: CATWRRTEAFF; CDR3nt: TGTGCCACCTGGAGGAGGACTGAAGCTTTCTTT
j_gene: TRBJ2-7; v_gene: TRBV10-3; d_gene: TRBD2; CDR3aa: CAISESLAGGEQYF; CDR3nt: TGTGCCATCAGTGAGTCACTAGCGGGGGGCGAGCAGTACTTC
j_gene: TRBJ1-2; v_gene: TRBV29-1; d_gene: TRBD1; CDR3aa: CSVGDREIGYTF; CDR3nt: TGCAGCGTCGGGGACAGGGAGATCGGCTACACCTTC
j_gene: TRBJ1-6; v_gene: TRBV7-9; d_gene: .; CDR3aa: CASSSGGGRNSPLHF; CDR3nt: TGTGCCAGCAGCTCAGGCGGGGGTCGGAATTCACCCCTCCACTTT